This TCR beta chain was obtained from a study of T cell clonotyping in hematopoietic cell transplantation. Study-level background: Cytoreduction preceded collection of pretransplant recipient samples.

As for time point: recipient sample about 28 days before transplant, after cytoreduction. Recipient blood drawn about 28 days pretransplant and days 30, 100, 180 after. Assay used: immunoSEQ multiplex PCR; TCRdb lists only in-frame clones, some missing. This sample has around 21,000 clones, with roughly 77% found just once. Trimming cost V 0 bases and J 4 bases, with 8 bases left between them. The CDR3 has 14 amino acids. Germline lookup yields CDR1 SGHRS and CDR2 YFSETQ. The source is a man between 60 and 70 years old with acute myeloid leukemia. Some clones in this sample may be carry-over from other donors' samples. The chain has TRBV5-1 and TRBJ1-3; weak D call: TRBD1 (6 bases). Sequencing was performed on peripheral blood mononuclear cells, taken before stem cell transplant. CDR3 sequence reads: CASSLDRAGNTIYF. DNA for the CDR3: TGCGCCAGCAGCTTGGACAGGGCGGGAAACACCATATATTTT.